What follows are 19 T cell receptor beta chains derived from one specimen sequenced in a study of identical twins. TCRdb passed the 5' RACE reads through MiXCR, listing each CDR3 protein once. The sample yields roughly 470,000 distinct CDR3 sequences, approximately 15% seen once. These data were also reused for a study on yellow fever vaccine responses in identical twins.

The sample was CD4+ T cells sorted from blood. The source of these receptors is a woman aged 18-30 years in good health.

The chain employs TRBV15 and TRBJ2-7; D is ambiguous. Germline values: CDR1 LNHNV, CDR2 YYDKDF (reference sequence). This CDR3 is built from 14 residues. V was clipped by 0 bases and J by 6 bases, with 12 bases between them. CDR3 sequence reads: CATSREPAGSEQYF. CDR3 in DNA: TGTGCCACCAGCAGAGAACCGGCAGGCAGCGAGCAGTACTTC.

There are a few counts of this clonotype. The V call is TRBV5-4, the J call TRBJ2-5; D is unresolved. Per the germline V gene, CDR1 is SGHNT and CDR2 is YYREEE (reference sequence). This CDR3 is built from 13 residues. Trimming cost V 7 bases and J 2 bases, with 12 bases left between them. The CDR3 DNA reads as TGTGCCAGCGGACGACTGGGTCAAGAGACCCAGTACTTC. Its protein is CASGRLGQETQYF.

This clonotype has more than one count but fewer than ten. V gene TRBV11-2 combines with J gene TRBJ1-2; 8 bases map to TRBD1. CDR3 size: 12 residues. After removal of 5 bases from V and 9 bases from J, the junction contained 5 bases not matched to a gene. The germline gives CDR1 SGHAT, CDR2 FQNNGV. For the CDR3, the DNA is TGTGCCAGCAGCCCCGGGACAGGTAGCTACACCTTC. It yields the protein CASSPGTGSYTF. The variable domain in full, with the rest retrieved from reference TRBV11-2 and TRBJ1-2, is EAGVAQSPRYKIIEKRQSVAFWCNPISGHATLYWYQQILGQGPKLLIQFQNNGVVDDSQLPKDRFSAERLKGVDSTLKIQPAKLEDSAVYLCASSPGTGSYTFGSGTRLTVV.

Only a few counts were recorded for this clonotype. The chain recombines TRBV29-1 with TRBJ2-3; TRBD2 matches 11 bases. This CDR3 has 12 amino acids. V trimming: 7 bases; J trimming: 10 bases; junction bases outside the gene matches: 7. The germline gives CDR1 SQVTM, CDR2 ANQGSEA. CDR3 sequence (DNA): TGCAGCGCGGGGGAGGGACTAGCGGCGCAGTATTTT. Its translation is CSAGEGLAAQYF.

DNA for the CDR3: TGTGCCAGCAGCGATACAGGGTTCTCCTACAATGAGCAGTTCTTC. It encodes CASSDTGFSYNEQFF. This sequence joins TRBV7-9 and TRBJ2-1; D is perhaps TRBD1 (6 bases). The V end was cut by 5 bases, the J end by 0 bases, with 11 bases between. Germline CDR1 reads SEHNR; CDR2 reads FQNEAQ (reference sequence). The CDR3 covers 15 residues.

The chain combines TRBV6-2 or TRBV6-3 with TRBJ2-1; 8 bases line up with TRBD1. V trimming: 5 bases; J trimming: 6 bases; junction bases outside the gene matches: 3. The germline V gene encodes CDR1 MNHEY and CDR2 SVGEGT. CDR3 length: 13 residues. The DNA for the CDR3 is TGTGCCAGCAGTCGACAGGGGCCCAATGAGCAGTTCTTC. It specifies CASSRQGPNEQFF.

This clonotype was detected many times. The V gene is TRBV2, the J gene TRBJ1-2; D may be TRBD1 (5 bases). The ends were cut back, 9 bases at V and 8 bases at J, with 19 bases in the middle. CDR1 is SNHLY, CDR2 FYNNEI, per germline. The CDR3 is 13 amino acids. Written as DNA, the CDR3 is TGTGCCAGTAAGACAGATTCCTCGCGGGGCTACACCTTC. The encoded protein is CASKTDSSRGYTF.

CDR3 region: CASRSSGGKMMDTQYF. The CDR3 region has the DNA TGTGCCAGCAGGTCTAGCGGGGGTAAAATGATGGATACGCAGTATTTT. The rearrangement joins TRBV7-9 to TRBJ2-3; 10 bases are shared with TRBD2. The CDR3 contains 16 residues. Losses at the gene ends were 6 bases for V and 6 bases for J; bases not matched to a gene: 12. Germline V lookup: CDR1 SEHNR, CDR2 FQNEAQ (reference sequence).

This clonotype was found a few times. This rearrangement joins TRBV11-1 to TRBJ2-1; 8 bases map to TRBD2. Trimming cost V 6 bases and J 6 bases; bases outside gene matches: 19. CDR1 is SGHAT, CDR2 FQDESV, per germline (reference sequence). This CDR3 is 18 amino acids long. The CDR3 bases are TGTGCCAGCAGGCTCCCCCTCGCGACTAGCGTCCTCCGCAATGAGCAGTTCTTC. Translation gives CASRLPLATSVLRNEQFF.

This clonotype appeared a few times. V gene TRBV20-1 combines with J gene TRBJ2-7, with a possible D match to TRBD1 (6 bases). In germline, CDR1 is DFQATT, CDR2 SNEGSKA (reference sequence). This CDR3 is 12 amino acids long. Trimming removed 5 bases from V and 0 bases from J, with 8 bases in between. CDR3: CSAPGHSYEQYF. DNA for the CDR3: TGCAGTGCTCCGGGACACTCCTACGAGCAGTACTTC.

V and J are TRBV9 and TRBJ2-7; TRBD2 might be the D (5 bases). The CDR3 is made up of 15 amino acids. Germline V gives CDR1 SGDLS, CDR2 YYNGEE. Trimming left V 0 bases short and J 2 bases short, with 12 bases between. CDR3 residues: CASSVDAHGTYEQYF. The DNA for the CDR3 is TGTGCCAGCAGCGTAGATGCTCACGGGACCTACGAGCAGTACTTC. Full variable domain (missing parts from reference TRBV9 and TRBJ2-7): DSGVTQTPKHLITATGQRVTLRCSPRSGDLSVYWYQQSLDQGLQFLIQYYNGEERAKGNILERFSAQQFPDLHSELNLSSLELGDSALYFCASSVDAHGTYEQYFGPGTRLTVT.

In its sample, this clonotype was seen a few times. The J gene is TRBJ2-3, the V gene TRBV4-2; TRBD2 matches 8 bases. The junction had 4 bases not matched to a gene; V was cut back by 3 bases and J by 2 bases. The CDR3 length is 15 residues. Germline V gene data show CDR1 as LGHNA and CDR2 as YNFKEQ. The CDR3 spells CASSHSSGLTDTQYF. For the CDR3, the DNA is TGTGCCAGCAGCCATTCTAGCGGGCTCACAGATACGCAGTATTTT.

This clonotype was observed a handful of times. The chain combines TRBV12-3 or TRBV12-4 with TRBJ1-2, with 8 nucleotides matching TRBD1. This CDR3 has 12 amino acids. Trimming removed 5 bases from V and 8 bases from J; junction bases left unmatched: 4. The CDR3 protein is CASSHRGGGYTF. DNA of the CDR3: TGTGCCAGCAGTCACAGGGGGGGAGGCTACACCTTC.

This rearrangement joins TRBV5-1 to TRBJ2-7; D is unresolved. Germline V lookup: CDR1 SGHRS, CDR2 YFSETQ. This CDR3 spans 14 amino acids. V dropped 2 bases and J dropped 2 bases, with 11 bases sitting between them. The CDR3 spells CASSLQPPTYEQYF. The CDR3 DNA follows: TGCGCCAGCAGCTTACAGCCTCCTACCTACGAGCAGTACTTC.

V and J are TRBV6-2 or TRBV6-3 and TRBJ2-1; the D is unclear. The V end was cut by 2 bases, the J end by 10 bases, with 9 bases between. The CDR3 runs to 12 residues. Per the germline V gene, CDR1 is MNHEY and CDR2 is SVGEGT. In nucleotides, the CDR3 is TGTGCCAGCAGTTACGCGGCACGAGAGCAGTTCTTC. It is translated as CASSYAAREQFF.

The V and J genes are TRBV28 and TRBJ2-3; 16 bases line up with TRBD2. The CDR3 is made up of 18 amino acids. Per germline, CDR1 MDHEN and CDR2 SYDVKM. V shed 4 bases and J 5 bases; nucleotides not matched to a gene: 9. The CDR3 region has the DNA TGTGCCAGCAGTTCCGCCGGGACTAGCGGGAGGGCCAAAGATACGCAGTATTTT. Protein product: CASSSAGTSGRAKDTQYF.

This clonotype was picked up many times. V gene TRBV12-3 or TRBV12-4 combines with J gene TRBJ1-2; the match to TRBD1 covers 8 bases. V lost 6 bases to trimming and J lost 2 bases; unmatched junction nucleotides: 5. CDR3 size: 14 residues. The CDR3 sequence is CASRRQGSNYGYTF. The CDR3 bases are TGTGCCAGCAGACGACAGGGGTCCAACTATGGCTACACCTTC.

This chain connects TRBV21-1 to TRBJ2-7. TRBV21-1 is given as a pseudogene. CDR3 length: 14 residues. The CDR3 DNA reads TGTGCCAGCAGCAAAGTGGCCGGATTCTACGAGCAGTACTTC. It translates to CASSKVAGFYEQYF.

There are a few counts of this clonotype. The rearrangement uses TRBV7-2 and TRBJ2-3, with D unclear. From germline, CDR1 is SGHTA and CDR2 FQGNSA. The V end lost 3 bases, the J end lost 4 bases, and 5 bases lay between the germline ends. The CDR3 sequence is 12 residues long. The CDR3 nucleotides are TGTGCCAGCAGCTTCTATGCAGATACGCAGTATTTT. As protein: CASSFYADTQYF.